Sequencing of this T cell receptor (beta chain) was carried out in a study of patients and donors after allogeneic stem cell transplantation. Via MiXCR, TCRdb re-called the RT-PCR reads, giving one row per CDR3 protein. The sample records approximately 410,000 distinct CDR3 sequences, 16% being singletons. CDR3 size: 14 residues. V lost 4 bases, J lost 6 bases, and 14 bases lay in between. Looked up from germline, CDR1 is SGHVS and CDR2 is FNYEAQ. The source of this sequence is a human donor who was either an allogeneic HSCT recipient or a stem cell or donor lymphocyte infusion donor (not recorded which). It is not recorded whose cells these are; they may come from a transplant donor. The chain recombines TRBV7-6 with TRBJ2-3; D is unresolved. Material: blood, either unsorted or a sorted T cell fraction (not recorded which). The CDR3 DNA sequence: TGTGCCAGCAGCTCCTTAGTGGTCCCGGATACGCAGTATTTT. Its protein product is CASSSLVVPDTQYF.